This TCR beta chain came from a study of blood T cell repertoires in COVID-19. Clinical history reported by participants formed the basis on which cohorts were assigned. Recovered participants had two consecutive negative NP/OP PCR tests, healthcare professional clearance, or symptom resolution. Germline values: CDR1 SGHTA, CDR2 FQGNSA. There are 16 residues in the CDR3. With V trimmed by 2 bases and J by 6 bases, 5 bases remained unmatched. Authors' processing steps: Nucleated cell counts were estimated from reference gene primer amplification. Method: immunoSEQ multiplex PCR; TCRdb's copy keeps in-frame clones and lacks some. The DNA gave D and trimming, while V, J and clone size come from that table. This sample has approximately 160,000 clones; under 90% occur once, and the top ten carry about 7.7%.

This TCR was sampled from a man in his forties or fifties who had recovered from COVID-19. The V and J genes are TRBV7-2 and TRBJ1-6, with TRBD1 matching over 9 bases. The sample taken for sequencing was PBMCs or T cells enriched from blood (not recorded which). The CDR3 DNA is TGTGCCAGCAGCTTATCCGGGACAGGGTCTAATTCACCCCTCCACTTT. Its protein product is CASSLSGTGSNSPLHF. Complete variable domain (other parts from reference TRBV7-2 and TRBJ1-6): GAGVSQSPSNKVTEKGKDVELRCDPISGHTALYWYRQSLGQGLEFLIYFQGNSAPDKSGLPSDRFSAERTGGSVSTLTIQRTQQEDSAVYLCASSLSGTGSNSPLHFGNGTRLTVT.